The clone carrying this T cell receptor (beta chain) was counted many times. CDR3 and TCR beta VDJ profiling relied on a genomic DNA template. TCRdb re-called the reads through MiXCR, storing one row per CDR3 protein. The table lists a few hundred thousand distinct CDR3 sequences, 30% to 40% of them singletons. These data are taken from a study of CD8+CD57+ T cells in acquired aplastic anemia. Trimming removed 6 bases at V and 7 bases at J, with 10 bases between. Germline CDR1 reads LNHDA; CDR2 reads SQIVND (reference sequence). This CDR3 has 12 residues. The rearrangement joins TRBV19 to TRBJ2-1; a weak D match, TRBD2 (5 bases). Sequencing input: sorted CD4+, CD8+, or CD8+CD57+ T cells (not recorded which) from PBMCs. The TCR comes from a human donor in good health, serving as a control. In nucleotides, the CDR3 is TGTGCCAGTAGATTGGGCGGGAATGAGCAGTTCTTC. This gives the protein CASRLGGNEQFF.